Listed here are 32 T cell receptor beta chains from one sample, sequenced in a study of cytomegalovirus exposure and HLA in healthy donors listed by TCRdb under 2017. The library was built by means of the immunoSEQ multiplex PCR assay. The multiplex PCR relied on a mix of 60 forward primers for TCR Vbeta segments and 13 reverse primers for TCR Jbeta segments. The table comes from immuneACCESS by way of TCRdb, which keeps in-frame sequences with V and J called. Part of the clones is missing from these tables; in studies checked, under half for an unresolved V gene and the rest for unknown reasons. This sample comprises about 180,000 clones, over 70% of them detected only once. Together, the top ten hold roughly 1.2% of the sample. The specimen was PBMCs. All receptors come from a boy between 2 and 15 years old in good health and CMV-seronegative.

The rearrangement links TRBV15 to TRBJ2-1; D gene unclear. The CDR3 spans 13 residues. From germline, CDR1 is LNHNV and CDR2 YYDKDF (reference sequence). Trimming removed 1 base from V and 9 bases from J, with 10 bases in between. This chain's CDR3 is CATSRVEVVEQFF. CDR3 sequence (DNA): TGTGCCACCAGCAGAGTCGAGGTTGTTGAGCAGTTCTTC.

Here the CDR3 DNA reads TGTGCCAGCAGCGCCCACAGGAGCTCCTACAATGAGCAGTTCTTC. It specifies CASSAHRSSYNEQFF. The gene calls are TRBV9 and TRBJ2-1; the D gene is possibly TRBD1 (5 bases). The length of the CDR3 is 15 residues. V lost 3 bases and J 0 bases, leaving 10 bases between the germline ends. Germline V gene data show CDR1 as SGDLS and CDR2 as YYNGEE. Combining the CDR3 with reference TRBV9 and TRBJ2-1 gives the whole variable domain DSGVTQTPKHLITATGQRVTLRCSPRSGDLSVYWYQQSLDQGLQFLIQYYNGEERAKGNILERFSAQQFPDLHSELNLSSLELGDSALYFCASSAHRSSYNEQFFGPGTRLTVL.

The chain has TRBV4-1 and TRBJ1-4; 9 nucleotides line up with TRBD1. Germline CDR1 reads MGHRA; CDR2 reads YSYEKL. CDR3 length: 16 amino acids. With 1 base clipped from V and 5 bases from J, the junction kept 5 bases outside the gene matches. Here the CDR3 reads CASSQVRGTGNEKLFF. CDR3 nucleotide sequence: TGCGCCAGCAGCCAAGTCAGGGGGACAGGGAATGAAAAACTGTTTTTT.

This rearrangement joins TRBV4-3 to TRBJ2-1; D gene unclear. Germline V lookup: CDR1 LGHNA, CDR2 YSLEER. Trimming shortened V by 4 bases and J by 0 bases, and 7 bases separated the two germline ends. The CDR3 spans 14 residues. CDR3 protein: CASSPLSSYNEQFF. The CDR3 DNA sequence: TGCGCCAGCAGCCCCCTGTCCTCCTACAATGAGCAGTTCTTC.

This rearrangement joins TRBV30 to TRBJ1-2; D perhaps matches TRBD1 (5 bases). The CDR3 is made up of 12 amino acids. Per germline, CDR1 GTSNPN and CDR2 SVGIG (reference sequence). Trimming took off 4 bases at V and 4 bases at J, with 10 bases between the two ends. The CDR3 protein is CAWTSGPYGYTF. CDR3 nucleotide sequence: TGTGCCTGGACTTCAGGGCCCTATGGCTACACCTTC. The full variable domain, its missing parts supplied by reference TRBV30 and TRBJ1-2, is SQTIHQWPATLVQPVGSPLSLECTVEGTSNPNLYWYRQAAGRGLQLLFYSVGIGQISSEVPQNLSASRPQDRQFILSSKKLLLSDSGFYLCAWTSGPYGYTFGSGTRLTVV.

Only a few counts were recorded for this clone. This chain joins TRBV29-1 and TRBJ2-2; 13 nucleotides match TRBD2. The CDR3 has 14 amino acids. V lost 4 bases, J lost 4 bases, and 0 bases stayed unmatched. CDR1 SQVTM and CDR2 ANQGSEA come from the germline V gene. The CDR3 spells CSVGLAGGTGELFF. The CDR3 nucleotides are TGCAGCGTTGGACTAGCGGGAGGCACCGGGGAGCTGTTTTTT.

The chain uses TRBV7-9 and TRBJ2-5; 13 nucleotides agree with TRBD2. This CDR3 contains 16 residues. The V gene end was trimmed by 5 bases and the J gene end by 2 bases; junction bases not matched to a gene: 5. Germline V lookup: CDR1 SEHNR, CDR2 FQNEAQ (reference sequence). CDR3 sequence (DNA): TGTGCCAGCAGCCAAGGACTAGCGGGAGTTCAAGAGACCCAGTACTTC. Its protein is CASSQGLAGVQETQYF.

This rearrangement joins TRBV14 to TRBJ2-2; D gene uncertain. Deletions cut 0 bases from V and 0 bases from J, with 5 bases between. Germline CDR1 SGHDN, CDR2 FVKESK. The CDR3 has 15 amino acids. Here the CDR3 reads CASSQEITNTGELFF. The DNA for the CDR3 is TGTGCCAGCAGCCAAGAAATTACGAACACCGGGGAGCTGTTTTTT.

The chain joins TRBV9 to TRBJ1-6; D unresolved. V lost 0 bases and J 8 bases, leaving 12 bases between the germline ends. CDR1 is SGDLS, CDR2 YYNGEE, per germline. This CDR3 contains 15 residues. The CDR3 reads CASSVAATGDSPLHF. The CDR3 coding sequence is TGTGCCAGCAGCGTAGCTGCCACCGGGGATTCACCCCTCCACTTT.

This chain connects TRBV5-1 to TRBJ2-1, with 8 bases lining up with TRBD2. J gave up 6 bases and V 2 bases, and 1 base lay outside the gene matches. Germline CDR1 SGHRS, CDR2 YFSETQ. CDR3 length: 13 residues. Here the CDR3 reads CASSFGTSNEQFF. For the CDR3, the DNA is TGCGCCAGCAGCTTTGGGACTAGCAATGAGCAGTTCTTC. Full variable domain (missing parts from reference TRBV5-1 and TRBJ2-1): KAGVTQTPRYLIKTRGQQVTLSCSPISGHRSVSWYQQTPGQGLQFLFEYFSETQRNKGNFPGRFSGRQFSNSRSEMNVSTLELGDSALYLCASSFGTSNEQFFGPGTRLTVL.

This chain joins TRBV6-5 and TRBJ1-2; D is ambiguous. The CDR3 is 14 residues long. Germline CDR1 MNHEY, CDR2 SVGAGI. Between the trimmed V and J ends, which lost 6 bases and 3 bases, there was a span of 14 bases. The CDR3 DNA is TGTGCCAGCAGGCCAGTGAGGCTCCACTATGGCTACACCTTC. Protein sequence: CASRPVRLHYGYTF.

With regard to this clone: Other DNA variants within this sample encode the same CDR3. V gene TRBV6-6 combines with J gene TRBJ2-7; D call uncertain. CDR3 length equals 15 residues. Germline CDR1 reads MNHNY; CDR2 reads SVGAGI (reference sequence). Here the CDR3 DNA reads TGTGCCAGTAGTTACTCGAGAGGCCCTCGAGTAGAGCAGTACGTC. It codes for CASSYSRGPRVEQYV.

The chain combines TRBV25-1 with TRBJ2-7; 9 positions agree with TRBD1. The CDR3 has 15 amino acids. Unmatched junction bases numbered 5, after V lost 2 bases and J lost 3 bases. CDR1 is MGHDK, CDR2 SYGVNS, per germline. The CDR3 sequence is CASSEHGQGIYEQYF. The CDR3 nucleotides are TGTGCCAGCAGTGAACACGGACAGGGGATCTACGAGCAGTACTTC.

The chain employs TRBV28 and TRBJ1-3; possible D gene TRBD1, 6 bases. Germline-derived CDR1 and CDR2 are MDHEN and SYDVKM. The CDR3 runs to 11 residues. The CDR3 DNA reads as TGTGAGGGGCAGGGGCTAGACACCATATATTTT. Translated, it gives CEGQGLDTIYF.

This chain joins TRBV7-2 and TRBJ1-4; tentatively, D is TRBD1 (6 bases). The V and J ends lost 4 bases and 5 bases respectively, with 11 bases between them. Germline assignment: CDR1 SGHTA and CDR2 FQGNSA. CDR3 length equals 14 residues. CDR3 sequence (DNA): TGTGCCAGCAGCTACGGGGGGCCCAATGAAAAACTGTTTTTT. Residues: CASSYGGPNEKLFF.

CDR3 sequence reads: CAWSLGGQGAEKLFF. CDR3 coding DNA: TGTGCCTGGAGTTTAGGAGGACAGGGGGCCGAAAAACTGTTTTTT. The chain carries TRBV30 and TRBJ1-4; 11 bases are shared with TRBD1. CDR1 GTSNPN and CDR2 SVGIG come from the germline V gene (reference sequence). Trimming cost V 2 bases and J 8 bases; bases outside gene matches: 7. This CDR3 contains 15 residues.

The CDR3 here is CASSNRGGNSPLHF. CDR3 DNA sequence: TGTGCCAGCAGCAACAGGGGAGGAAATTCACCCCTCCACTTT. J is TRBJ1-6 and V is TRBV13, with 7 positions matching TRBD1. Per the germline V gene, CDR1 is PRHDT and CDR2 is FYEKMQ (reference sequence). J gave up 7 bases and V 5 bases, and 5 bases lay outside the gene matches. This CDR3 spans 14 amino acids.

The chain couples TRBV6-5 to TRBJ2-1; 9 bases fit TRBD1. The germline CDR1 and CDR2 sequences are MNHEY and SVGAGI. The V and J ends lost 0 bases and 7 bases, in that order; junction bases with no gene match: 4. The CDR3 is 15 amino acids. The CDR3 protein is CASSYSNRGRNEQFF. The CDR3 bases are TGTGCCAGCAGTTACTCTAACAGGGGGCGAAATGAGCAGTTCTTC.

CDR3 DNA sequence: TGTGCCAGCAGCTTAGAAGGCACTAGCGGGGGGCCCCGATACAATGAGCAGTTCTTC. Amino acids: CASSLEGTSGGPRYNEQFF. The rearrangement links TRBV7-2 to TRBJ2-1, with TRBD2 matching 12 bases. J gave up 4 bases and V 1 base, and 11 bases lay outside the gene matches. The CDR3 runs 19 residues. The germline gives CDR1 SGHTA, CDR2 FQGNSA. The full variable domain, in which reference TRBV7-2 and TRBJ2-1 provide the parts outside the CDR3, is GAGVSQSPSNKVTEKGKDVELRCDPISGHTALYWYRQSLGQGLEFLIYFQGNSAPDKSGLPSDRFSAERTGGSVSTLTIQRTQQEDSAVYLCASSLEGTSGGPRYNEQFFGPGTRLTVL.

V is TRBV15 and J is TRBJ2-1, with 11 bases fitting TRBD2. J lost 10 bases, V lost 3 bases, and 11 bases had no gene match. The CDR3 has 16 residues. Germline CDR1 reads LNHNV; CDR2 reads YYDKDF (reference sequence). This CDR3 reads CATSRVAGGGLGEQFF. The DNA for the CDR3 is TGTGCCACCAGCAGGGTAGCGGGGGGGGGTTTAGGGGAGCAGTTCTTC.

This clone was seen once. The chain combines TRBV11-2 with TRBJ2-3, with D possibly TRBD1 on 5 matching bases. V dropped 5 bases and J dropped 4 bases, with 13 bases sitting between them. Germline values: CDR1 SGHAT, CDR2 FQNNGV. The CDR3 is 14 amino acids. The CDR3 here is CASSLYSGPDTQYF. DNA for the CDR3: TGTGCCAGCAGCCTTTACTCAGGGCCAGATACGCAGTATTTT. The complete variable domain, with remaining parts taken from reference TRBV11-2 and TRBJ2-3, reads EAGVAQSPRYKIIEKRQSVAFWCNPISGHATLYWYQQILGQGPKLLIQFQNNGVVDDSQLPKDRFSAERLKGVDSTLKIQPAKLEDSAVYLCASSLYSGPDTQYFGPGTRLTVL.

The gene calls are TRBV2 and TRBJ1-3, with a weak D call TRBD1 (5 bases). V dropped 8 bases and J dropped 3 bases, with 11 bases sitting between them. This CDR3 comprises 13 residues. CDR1 and CDR2 (germline): SNHLY, FYNNEI. CDR3 amino acids: CASHETVGNTIYF. The CDR3 nucleotides read TGTGCCAGCCACGAGACAGTTGGAAACACCATATATTTT.

The chain joins TRBV4-3 to TRBJ2-3; no clear D. V was clipped by 1 base and J by 1 base, with 6 bases between them. This CDR3 is built from 14 residues. Germline V CDR1 and CDR2: LGHNA, YSLEER. The CDR3 bases are TGCGCCAGCAGCCAAGCTACGGGCACAGATACGCAGTATTTT. As protein: CASSQATGTDTQYF.

The V and J genes are TRBV10-3 and TRBJ2-7; 9 bases are a match to TRBD2. This CDR3 is 17 amino acids long. Germline V CDR1 and CDR2: ENHRY, SYGVKD. V lost 0 bases to trimming and J lost 2 bases; unmatched junction nucleotides: 8. CDR3 in DNA: TGTGCCATCAGTGAGTCGGGGCGGGCTAGCGGGACCTACGAGCAGTACTTC. It encodes CAISESGRASGTYEQYF.

V usage is TRBV7-9 and J usage is TRBJ1-2; the D gene is possibly TRBD1 (5 bases). The V and J ends lost 6 bases and 4 bases respectively, with 21 bases between them. Germline loops: CDR1 SEHNR, CDR2 FQNEAQ (reference sequence). The CDR3 is 16 amino acids. Here the CDR3 reads CASRPRTQWGGYGYTF. The CDR3 bases are TGTGCCAGCAGACCCCGAACCCAATGGGGGGGCTATGGCTACACCTTC.

This chain uses TRBV27 with TRBJ2-1; 10 bases line up with TRBD2. This CDR3 contains 13 residues. V shed 5 bases, J shed 9 bases, and the junction held 4 bases outside the gene matches. The germline gives CDR1 MNHEY, CDR2 SMNVEV (reference sequence). The CDR3 reads CASSPRTSGEQFF. CDR3 DNA sequence: TGTGCCAGCAGTCCCCGGACTAGCGGTGAGCAGTTCTTC.

V usage is TRBV5-1 and J usage is TRBJ2-2; possible D gene TRBD2, 5 bases. V lost 5 bases to trimming and J lost 6 bases, with 14 bases between them. Per the germline V gene, CDR1 is SGHRS and CDR2 is YFSETQ. The CDR3 length is 14 residues. The CDR3 protein is CASSGEFVSGELFF. For the CDR3, the DNA is TGCGCCAGCAGTGGGGAGTTTGTATCCGGGGAGCTGTTTTTT.

CDR3 nucleotides: TGTGCCAGCAGTAGCGGACAGGGGGCGACAGGCTACACCTTC. Translation: CASSSGQGATGYTF. J is TRBJ1-2 and V is TRBV2, with TRBD1 matching over 11 bases. Germline values: CDR1 SNHLY, CDR2 FYNNEI. With V trimmed by 5 bases and J by 8 bases, 7 bases remained unmatched. This CDR3 has 14 amino acids.

For the CDR3, the DNA is TGCGCCAGCAGCTTTACTGAGGGAGGGCCGGTTAGGAATGAGCAGTTCTTC. Translation gives CASSFTEGGPVRNEQFF. This rearrangement joins TRBV5-1 to TRBJ2-1; TRBD2 matches 7 bases. The CDR3 is 17 residues long. Germline V gene data show CDR1 as SGHRS and CDR2 as YFSETQ. V shed 2 bases and J 7 bases; nucleotides not matched to a gene: 15.

This clone appeared a single time. The chain employs TRBV6-6 and TRBJ1-6, with TRBD1 as a possible D gene (5 bases). This CDR3 is 13 amino acids long. Germline V gene data show CDR1 as MNHNY and CDR2 as SVGAGI (reference sequence). Trimming took off 8 bases at V and 3 bases at J, with 8 bases between the two ends. The CDR3 spells CASSRVYNSPLHF. The CDR3 DNA reads TGTGCCAGCTCCAGGGTCTATAATTCACCCCTCCACTTT.

The chain couples TRBV6-1 to TRBJ2-3, with 7 bases lining up with TRBD1. V trimming: 2 bases; J trimming: 2 bases; junction bases outside the gene matches: 10. This CDR3 is built from 17 residues. Germline assignment: CDR1 MNHNS and CDR2 SASEGT. The CDR3 region has the DNA TGTGCCAGCAGTGAACTGGAAGGGGACAGTAACACAGATACGCAGTATTTT. It translates to CASSELEGDSNTDTQYF.

The CDR3 is CASSQIQGSYEQYF. The CDR3 bases are TGCGCCAGCAGCCAGATACAGGGGTCCTACGAGCAGTACTTC. V and J are TRBV4-1 and TRBJ2-7, with 7 bases aligning to TRBD1. Trimming took 3 bases from V and 1 from J; bases not matched to a gene: 3. Germline V gene lookup returns CDR1 MGHRA and CDR2 YSYEKL. The CDR3 loop spans 14 amino acids.